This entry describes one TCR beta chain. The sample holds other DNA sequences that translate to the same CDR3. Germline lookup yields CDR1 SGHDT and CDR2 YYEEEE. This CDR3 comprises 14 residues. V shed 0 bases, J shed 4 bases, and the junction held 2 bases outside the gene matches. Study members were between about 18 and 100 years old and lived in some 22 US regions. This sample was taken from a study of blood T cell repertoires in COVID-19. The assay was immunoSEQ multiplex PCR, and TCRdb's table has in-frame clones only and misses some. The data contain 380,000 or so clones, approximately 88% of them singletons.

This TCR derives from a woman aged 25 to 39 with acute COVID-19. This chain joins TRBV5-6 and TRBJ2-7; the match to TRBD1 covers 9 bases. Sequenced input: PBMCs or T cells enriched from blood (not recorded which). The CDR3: CASSLGQGVYEQYF. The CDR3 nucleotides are TGTGCCAGCAGCTTGGGACAGGGGGTATACGAGCAGTACTTC.